The sequence of this TCR beta chain was determined in a study of PD-L1 blockade in urothelial cancer. Across the whole study: The median T cell count in blood samples was some 140,000.

Sample time point: peripheral blood 6 weeks after treatment start. Samples were collected from each patient before treatment and during treatment. Each patient gave between 1 and 8 of them in total. The CDR3 is 15 amino acids. Germline V CDR1 and CDR2: SGHVS, FQNEAQ. Unmatched junction bases numbered 4, after V lost 5 bases and J lost 2 bases. Repertoires were generated with immunoSEQ multiplex PCR, while TCRdb's copy carries only in-frame clones and drops some. The data hold about 120,000 clones, with about 89% observed a single time. The source is a man between 60 and 75 years old with urothelial cancer. This sequence joins TRBV7-8 and TRBJ2-7; 12 positions agree with TRBD2. Material: PBMCs, obtained around atezolizumab (anti-PD-L1) treatment. CDR3 protein: CASSLGLAGPYEQYF. The CDR3 coding sequence is TGTGCCAGCAGCCTCGGACTAGCGGGGCCCTACGAGCAGTACTTC.